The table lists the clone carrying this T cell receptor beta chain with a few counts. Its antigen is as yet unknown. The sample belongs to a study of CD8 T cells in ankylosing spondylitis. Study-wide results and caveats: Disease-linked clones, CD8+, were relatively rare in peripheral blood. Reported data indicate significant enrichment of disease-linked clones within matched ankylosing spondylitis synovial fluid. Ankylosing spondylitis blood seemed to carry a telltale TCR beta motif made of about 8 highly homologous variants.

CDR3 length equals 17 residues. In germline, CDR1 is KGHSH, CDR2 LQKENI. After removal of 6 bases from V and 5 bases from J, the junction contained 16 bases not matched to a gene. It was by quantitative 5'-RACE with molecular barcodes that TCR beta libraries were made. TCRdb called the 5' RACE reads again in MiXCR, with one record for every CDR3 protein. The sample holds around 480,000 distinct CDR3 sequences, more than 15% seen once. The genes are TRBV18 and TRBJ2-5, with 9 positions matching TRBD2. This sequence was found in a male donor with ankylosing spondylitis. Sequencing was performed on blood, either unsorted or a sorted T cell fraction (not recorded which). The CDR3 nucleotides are TGTGCCAGCTCCCGAGGAGGTAGCGGGGGCCCTTTGGAGACCCAGTACTTC. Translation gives CASSRGGSGGPLETQYF.